This paragraph reports one T cell receptor (beta chain). What antigen it recognizes has not been identified. Per-base quality was not reported, and no clone a single base away is much larger than it. The sample belongs to a study of blood T cell repertoires in COVID-19 (dated by TCRdb to the early 2020s). In terms of the full investigation: ImmuneRACE Cohort 3 recovered participants were defined by two consecutive negative NP/OP PCR tests, healthcare professional clearance, or symptom resolution. The collaborator samples originated in the United States, Italy and Spain and spanned the acute and convalescent phases of COVID-19. The prospective study material was composed of cDNA or gDNA derived from T cells, B-cell-depleted T cells, or PBMCs. Subjects who had been exposed to COVID-19, were actively infected with it, or had recovered from it provided the deeply sampled blood TCRbeta repertoires that made up the dataset. The repertoires were made available in a free public database intended to serve as a resource for research on the immune response to SARS-CoV-2. Samples came from the ongoing ImmuneRACE study (first 160 participants) plus 1,254 subjects from 6 global collaborators. The sample metadata nearly always contained a de-identified subject ID, COVID-19 status, age in years and sex. Where available, HLA class I and class II types were obtained from metadata supplied by the sample provider rather than from assay-based typing.

TCRbeta CDR3 regions were amplified from genomic DNA using the immunoSEQ Assay, a bias-controlled multiplex PCR. The study's processing was this. Within the assay, amplification of reference gene primers was used to estimate how many nucleated cells each sample contained. To quantify the absolute abundance of each unique TCRbeta CDR3 rearrangement, sequence reads were collapsed and filtered. For each sample, productive Simpson clonality was calculated as the square root of Simpson's diversity index over productive rearrangements. TCRdb holds this immuneACCESS table with in-frame rearrangements only. Some clones are missing; in checked studies, unresolved V genes explain under half, and the rest has no known cause. The DNA gave D and trimming, while V, J and clone size come from that table. The sample profile shows 120,000 to 150,000 clones; 75% to 90% of them were found once. The ten largest make up roughly 3.9% of the sample.

Sequences MNHEY (CDR1) and SVGAGI (CDR2) are obtained from the germline V gene. From V the trimming removes 6 bases and from J it removes 7 bases, while the gene matches leave 5 bases of the junction unaccounted for. Taken from cysteine to phenylalanine, the CDR3 has 13 residues. Only the CDR3 part of the read is kept: 39 bases, read in frame from the first base. Results the study describes overall, beyond this receptor: How much clinical and demographic metadata was included differed by source and by participant, and the metadata was provided uncurated.

Participants in the prospective study were aged about 18 to 100 years, lived in 20 to 25 United States geographic areas, and enrolled through a virtual design. Cohort assignment in the prospective study relied on participant-reported clinical history from a screening survey and a study questionnaire. Each participant in the prospective study had whole blood, serum and a nasopharyngeal or oropharyngeal swab collected by mobile phlebotomists. Over a roughly two-month period, participants in the prospective study had the option of providing additional blood draws and questionnaires. Before DNA extraction, prospective study blood samples were shipped either frozen or at room temperature.

The clonotype originates from a man in his forties or fifties in a cohort exposed to, infected with or recovered from COVID-19 (not recorded which). The V and J segments used are TRBV6-5 and TRBJ1-4, with TRBD1 identical over 7 junction bases. Sequencing was performed on PBMCs or T cells enriched from blood (not recorded which). This receptor has the CDR3 CASRGGLGEKLFF. The nucleotide sequence is given as TGTGCCAGCAGAGGGGGCTTGGGTGAAAAACTGTTTTTT.